These T cell receptor beta chains were read from a single sample in a study of control samples from healthy donors and cancer patients. Profiling relied on immunoSEQ multiplex PCR, and the TCRdb table lists in-frame clones only, not all of them. The sample lists approximately 90,000 clones, approximately 95% seen once, with about 1.5% in the top ten. The sequenced material came from blood. Source of these receptors: a woman in her 30s in good health. CDR3s include the opening cysteine and the closing phenylalanine or tryptophan. The order of the fields is clone size, V gene, D gene, J gene, CDR3 DNA, CDR3 protein. The D gene is left open where the match is weak. Only part of the rows carry a size: once, few, many, or a class if the clone is expanded.

-	TRBV6-5	-	TRBJ1-1	TGTGCCAGCAGTTACTCAGGGGGACTTATGAGAGCTTTCTTT	CASSYSGGLMRAFF
-	TRBV12-5	-	TRBJ2-5	TGTGCTAGTGGTACCCCCGCCGAGACCCAGTACTTC	CASGTPAETQYF
-	TRBV5-1	TRBD2	TRBJ2-7	TGCGCCAGCAAGAGGAACTTGGGACTAGCGGATGCATTCTACGAGCAGTACTTC	CASKRNLGLADAFYEQYF
-	TRBV28	TRBD2	TRBJ2-1	TGTGCCAGCAGTTCAGTCCCCTCTAGCGGGGGGGTGGATGAGCAGTTCTTC	CASSSVPSSGGVDEQFF
-	TRBV19	TRBD1	TRBJ2-1	TGTGCCAGTAGCCTAAGGAGGGACAGGGCTACGTACAATGAGCAGTTCTTC	CASSLRRDRATYNEQFF
-	TRBV24-1	-	TRBJ1-5	TGTGCCACATCAAATAGCAATCAGCCCCAGCATTTT	CATSNSNQPQHF
-	TRBV5-1	TRBD1	TRBJ1-3	TGCGCCAGCAACACCGGGACAGGGCAATCTGGAAACACCATATATTTT	CASNTGTGQSGNTIYF
-	TRBV7-9	TRBD1	TRBJ1-6	TGTGCCAGCAGCTTCGGACAGGTTCCTCCCTCACCCCTCCACTTT	CASSFGQVPPSPLHF
-	TRBV11-3	-	TRBJ1-3	TGTGCCAGCAGCTTAGAGCAGACGGACTACCGCTCTGGAAACACCATATATTTT	CASSLEQTDYRSGNTIYF
-	TRBV12-3/TRBV12-4	-	TRBJ2-7	TGTGCCAGCAGTCTCGGGACTTTCTACGAGCAGTACTTC	CASSLGTFYEQYF
-	TRBV18	-	TRBJ1-5	TGTGCCAGCTCACCTAGGCCAGAGAATCAGCCCCAGCATTTT	CASSPRPENQPQHF
-	TRBV10-3	TRBD2	TRBJ2-3	TGTGCCATCAGTGAGTCGGGAGCGGGACTTTCCAAGGCTACAGATACGCAGTATTTT	CAISESGAGLSKATDTQYF
-	TRBV9	-	TRBJ2-5	TGTGCCAGCAGCGTAGCCCCCCAGGCCCAAGAGACCCAGTACTTC	CASSVAPQAQETQYF
-	TRBV9	-	TRBJ2-1	TGTGCCAGCAGCGTAGTCCCAATGGAAGGGCCCAACAATGAGCAGTTCTTC	CASSVVPMEGPNNEQFF
-	TRBV5-4	TRBD2	TRBJ2-3	TGTGCCAGCAGCTCAATGGGACTAGCGGGGGCAGATACGCAGTATTTT	CASSSMGLAGADTQYF
-	TRBV6-2/TRBV6-3	-	TRBJ1-4	TGTGCCAGCAGTCACAGGGAAGGGGATGAAAAACTGTTTTTT	CASSHREGDEKLFF
-	TRBV9	-	TRBJ2-2	TGTGCCAGCAGCTTAAGAATGGGCGGGGAGCTGTTTTTT	CASSLRMGGELFF
-	TRBV5-8	-	TRBJ1-5	TGTGCCAGCAGCCTACATCAGCCCCAGCATTTT	CASSLHQPQHF
-	TRBV6-5	-	TRBJ2-7	TGTGCCAGCAGTTACTCAGACAGATTCTACGAGCAGTACTTC	CASSYSDRFYEQYF
-	TRBV6-1	-	TRBJ2-2	TGTGCCAGCAGTGAAGTCCAAGCGGAAGGCGCCGGGGAGCTGTTTTTT	CASSEVQAEGAGELFF
-	TRBV18	-	TRBJ2-5	TGTGCCAGCTCACCATACCGAAAAGAGACCCAGTACTTC	CASSPYRKETQYF
-	TRBV7-9	-	TRBJ1-2	TGTGCCAGCAGCTCCAGGGTCGACTATGGCTACACCTTC	CASSSRVDYGYTF
-	TRBV20-1	TRBD2	TRBJ2-5	TGCAGTGCTAGTGCGGGGGGGACTCAAGAGACCCAGTACTTC	CSASAGGTQETQYF
-	TRBV6-1	-	TRBJ2-5	TGTGCCAGCAGTGAAGATAGGCTTTGGACCCAAGAGACCCAGTACTTC	CASSEDRLWTQETQYF
-	TRBV7-9	TRBD1	TRBJ1-1	TGTGCCAGCAGCTCGACAGGGGGCGATTTAACTGAAGCTTTCTTT	CASSSTGGDLTEAFF
-	TRBV19	TRBD1	TRBJ2-3	TGTGCCAGTACAAACCGTTCGACAGGGATACTAGATACGCAGTATTTT	CASTNRSTGILDTQYF
-	TRBV3-1/TRBV3-2	-	TRBJ1-1	TGTGCCAGCAGCCACGAAGGAAACACTGAAGCTTTCTTT	CASSHEGNTEAFF
once	TRBV12-3/TRBV12-4	-	TRBJ2-3	TGTGCCAGCAGTTGGACAGCCATGACGCAGTATTTT	CASSWTAMTQYF
-	TRBV6-1	TRBD1	TRBJ2-7	TGTGCCAGCAGTGAAGCGGGACAGCCCTACGAGCAGTACTTC	CASSEAGQPYEQYF
-	TRBV7-3	TRBD2	TRBJ2-1	TGTGCCAGCAGCCAATCCGGGAGGGCCACAAGCAATGAGCAGTTCTTC	CASSQSGRATSNEQFF
-	TRBV5-1	-	TRBJ1-4	TGCGCCAGCAGCTTGTATATTCGGGGCAGCCTTCCCCGTAAACTGTTTTTT	CASSLYIRGSLPRKLFF
-	TRBV5-4	-	TRBJ1-3	TGTGCCAGCAGCTTCCAAAGAGGGGACACCATATATTTT	CASSFQRGDTIYF
-	TRBV11-2	-	TRBJ1-3	TGTGCCAGCAGCCTCCGAGGGAAGGCGGGAAACACCATATATTTT	CASSLRGKAGNTIYF
-	TRBV5-6	TRBD1	TRBJ1-2	TGTGCCAGCAGCTTACAGGGGGTTGGCTACACCTTC	CASSLQGVGYTF
-	TRBV30	-	TRBJ1-3	TGTGCCTGGAGACCCCCGGGACACTTCTCTGGAAACACCATATATTTT	CAWRPPGHFSGNTIYF
-	TRBV6-5	-	TRBJ1-1	TGTGCCAGCAGTTACTCGATGCAGTTGAACACTGAAGCTTTCTTT	CASSYSMQLNTEAFF
-	TRBV6-5	-	TRBJ2-5	TGTGCCAGCAGTTACTCGAGAGGGGGTGGGGAGACCCAGTACTTC	CASSYSRGGGETQYF
-	TRBV18	TRBD1	TRBJ1-2	TGTGCCAGCTCATCTAGCGGGACAGGTCAGACGATTCGGTTC	CASSSSGTGQTIRF
-	TRBV27	TRBD1	TRBJ1-1	TGTGCCAGCAGTTTTTCCGGGACAGGGGGCAGGAACACTGAAGCTTTCTTT	CASSFSGTGGRNTEAFF
-	TRBV10-1	-	TRBJ1-6	TGCGCCAGCAGTGACAGGGTGGATTCACCCCTCCACTTT	CASSDRVDSPLHF
-	TRBV28	-	TRBJ1-4	TGTGCCAGCAGTTTTACCGAAAAACTGTTTTTT	CASSFTEKLFF
-	TRBV12-3/TRBV12-4	-	TRBJ1-5	TGTGCCAGCAGTTTGGGCCAGTATCAGCCCCAGCATTTT	CASSLGQYQPQHF
-	TRBV11-2	-	TRBJ2-1	TGTGCCAGCAGCTTAGGGGGATACAATGAGCAGTTCTTC	CASSLGGYNEQFF
-	TRBV4-2	-	TRBJ2-1	TGTGCCAGCAGCCAAGATCTAGGCGGGAATGAGTTCTTC	CASSQDLGGNEFF
-	TRBV6-1	-	TRBJ2-3	TGTGCCAGCAGTGAATGGTTGAAGGGGACCGGCACAGATACGCAGTATTTT	CASSEWLKGTGTDTQYF
-	TRBV5-1	-	TRBJ2-7	TGCGCCAGTGGCGGCAAAGACAGTTTATACGAGCAGTACTTC	CASGGKDSLYEQYF
once	TRBV10-1	TRBD1	TRBJ2-1	TGCGCCAGCAGTTTGGACAGGGGGCTACACAATGAGCAGTTCTTC	CASSLDRGLHNEQFF
-	TRBV5-1	TRBD1	TRBJ1-1	TGCGCCAGCAGCCAGACCGTCGGGACAGGTGGTACTGAAGCTTTCTTT	CASSQTVGTGGTEAFF
-	TRBV27	-	TRBJ1-3	TGTGCCAGCAGTCCCAAACATAAACGAGACTCTGGAAACACCATATATTTT	CASSPKHKRDSGNTIYF
-	TRBV10-3	TRBD1	TRBJ2-2	TGTGCCATAACCGGGACAGGGCCCACCGGGGAGCTGTTTTTT	CAITGTGPTGELFF
-	TRBV18	TRBD1	TRBJ1-3	TGTGCCAGCTCACCTACCGGACAGGGGCGTTTTGGAAACACCATATATTTT	CASSPTGQGRFGNTIYF
-	TRBV5-1	-	TRBJ1-3	TGCGCCAGCAGCTCAACAGGGACTGGAAACACCATATATTTT	CASSSTGTGNTIYF
-	TRBV29-1	-	TRBJ2-4	TGCAGCGTTGCCGTTCGGGGCCTAGCCAAAAACATTCAGTACTTC	CSVAVRGLAKNIQYF
-	TRBV9	TRBD2	TRBJ2-1	TGTGCCAGCAGCGGCCCGGGGCTAGCGGGCGAAAGCTCCTACAATGAGCAGTTCTTC	CASSGPGLAGESSYNEQFF